This TCR beta chain was sequenced for a study of blood T cell repertoires in COVID-19. Germline values: CDR1 LGHNA, CDR2 YNFKEQ. V was clipped by 1 base and J by 5 bases; unmatched bases: 7. CDR3 length: 17 residues. Per the study methods: It was from reference gene primer amplification that nucleated cell counts were estimated. Assay: immunoSEQ multiplex PCR; the TCRdb copy retains only in-frame clones and omits some. V, J and clone size were drawn from that table, and D and trimming were deduced from the DNA. The sample consists of about 34,000 clones, about nine tenths of them appearing once. The receptor was isolated from a man at least 80 years old with acute or convalescent COVID-19. Sequenced sample: peripheral blood. The chain couples TRBV4-2 to TRBJ1-5; 11 bases agree with TRBD1. The chain's CDR3 is CASSQVFGQGADQPQHF. CDR3 nucleotides: TGTGCCAGCAGCCAAGTTTTCGGACAGGGGGCGGATCAGCCCCAGCATTTT.